This TCR beta chain comes out of a study of shared clonotypes between healthy human individuals. This CDR3 contains 12 residues. The germline V gene has CDR1 MDHEN and CDR2 SYDVKM. V was shortened by 7 bases and J by 4 bases, with 11 bases between the two germline ends. Sequencing used immunoSEQ multiplex PCR; TCRdb keeps in-frame clones, though not all of them. The table shows some 1,100,000 clones, with about four fifths occurring only once. This rearrangement joins TRBV28 to TRBJ2-7, with unresolved D. The sequence came from a man between 18 and 29 years old in good health. Some clones in this sample may be carry-over from other donors' samples. Sequenced: memory CD4+ T cells from PBMCs. Described subset: CD45RA-negative fraction. This CDR3 is CASNGRLYEQYF. The CDR3 coding sequence is TGTGCCAGCAACGGACGCCTATACGAGCAGTACTTC. The full variable domain, with the rest looked up from reference TRBV28 and TRBJ2-7, is DVKVTQSSRYLVKRTGEKVFLECVQDMDHENMFWYRQDPGLGLRLIYFSYDVKMKEKGDIPEGYSVSREKKERFSLILESASTNQTSMYLCASNGRLYEQYFGPGTRLTVT.